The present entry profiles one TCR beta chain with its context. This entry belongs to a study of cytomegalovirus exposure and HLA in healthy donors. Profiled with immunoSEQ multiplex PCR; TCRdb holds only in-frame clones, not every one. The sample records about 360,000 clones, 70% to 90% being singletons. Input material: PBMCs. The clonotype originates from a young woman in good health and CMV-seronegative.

CDR3 residues: CASSFGQQYEQYF. CDR3 nucleotide sequence: TGCGCCAGCAGCTTCGGACAGCAATACGAGCAGTACTTC. The J gene is TRBJ2-7, the V gene TRBV5-1, with D maybe TRBD1 (6 bases). The CDR3 covers 13 residues. Trimming stripped 2 bases from V and 4 bases from J, with 10 bases between. Looked up from germline, CDR1 is SGHRS and CDR2 is YFSETQ.